This T cell receptor beta chain is drawn from a study of cytomegalovirus exposure and HLA in healthy donors. As for this clone: Its matching antigen is unknown.

The CDR3 sequence is 15 residues long. V trimming: 1 base; J trimming: 6 bases; junction bases outside the gene matches: 7. Germline V CDR1 and CDR2: MGHRA, YSYEKL. Researchers ran the PCR with 60 Vbeta and 13 Jbeta primers. Generated by immunoSEQ multiplex PCR, the TCRdb table keeps only in-frame clones and is missing some. The sample totals 70,000 or so clones. Study outcomes and limitations: Prior analysis indicated that the majority of TCR beta V segments exhibited productivity approximately 87% or approximately 30% of the time.

The specimen sequenced was PBMCs. The origin of this receptor is a man between 40 and 49 years old in good health and CMV-seronegative. V gene TRBV4-1 combines with J gene TRBJ2-7, with TRBD2 matching 9 bases. The CDR3 loop is CASSQVVAGAFEQYF. The CDR3 DNA is TGCGCCAGCAGCCAAGTAGTAGCGGGGGCTTTCGAGCAGTACTTC.